The 30 T cell receptor beta chains given below trace back to one sample, sequenced in a study of cytomegalovirus exposure and HLA in healthy donors. Generated by immunoSEQ multiplex PCR, the TCRdb table keeps only in-frame clones and is missing some. There are about 55,000 clones in the sample; around 90% occur only once, and around 2.9% lies in the top ten. The sequencing input was PBMCs. The receptors were sampled from a man between 18 and 29 years old in good health and CMV-seronegative.

CDR3 DNA: TGCGCCAGCAGTGAATCACAGTTAAGGGGGCATACGGATGAGCAGTTCTTC. Amino acid sequence: CASSESQLRGHTDEQFF. The chain links TRBV10-1 to TRBJ2-1; TRBD1 aligns across 7 bases. Looked up from germline, CDR1 is WNHNN and CDR2 is SYGVQD (reference sequence). Trimming took 3 bases from V and 8 from J; bases not matched to a gene: 16. The CDR3 extends over 17 amino acids.

This clone was seen a single time. J is TRBJ2-7 and V is TRBV27; 13 bases map to TRBD2. V dropped 6 bases and J dropped 3; count of bases not matched to a gene: 14. From germline, CDR1 is MNHEY and CDR2 SMNVEV (reference sequence). The CDR3 spans 18 residues. CDR3 residues: CASRRGEKLAGGNYEQYF. The CDR3 DNA follows: TGTGCCAGCAGAAGGGGGGAAAAACTAGCGGGAGGGAACTACGAGCAGTACTTC.

The gene calls are TRBV29-1 and TRBJ2-7; 7 positions agree with TRBD1. The CDR3 is 13 residues long. Germline CDR1 SQVTM, CDR2 ANQGSEA. V shed 0 bases, J shed 2 bases, and the junction held 1 base outside the gene matches. CDR3 coding DNA: TGCAGCGTTGAAGACGACAGGGCCTACGAGCAGTACTTC. Translation gives CSVEDDRAYEQYF.

The rearrangement links TRBV14 to TRBJ1-4; 7 bases map to TRBD1. Unmatched junction bases numbered 4, after V lost 4 bases and J lost 5 bases. Germline-derived CDR1 and CDR2 are SGHDN and FVKESK. The CDR3 is 14 residues long. CDR3 DNA sequence: TGTGCCAGCAGCCCGACAGGGTGGAATGAAAAACTGTTTTTT. Its protein is CASSPTGWNEKLFF.

The V gene is TRBV6-1, the J gene TRBJ2-7, with D possibly TRBD1 on 5 matching bases. The CDR3 has 11 residues. Germline V CDR1 and CDR2: MNHNS, SASEGT. V gave up 10 bases and J gave up 2 bases, with 9 bases separating them. CDR3 bases: TGTGCCACCTTAGGGGCCTACGAGCAGTACTTC. Its protein product is CATLGAYEQYF.

This sequence joins TRBV18 and TRBJ2-1; 9 nucleotides agree with TRBD2. The CDR3 spans 17 residues. V lost 2 bases, J lost 2 bases, and 7 bases stayed unmatched. CDR1 and CDR2 (germline): KGHSH, LQKENI. CDR3 amino acids: CASSPSSGSITYNEQFF. In DNA, the CDR3 is TGTGCCAGCTCACCAAGTAGCGGGAGTATCACCTACAATGAGCAGTTCTTC.

There are a few counts of this clone. This chain joins TRBV4-2 and TRBJ2-2, with D unresolved. Deletions cut 0 bases from V and 7 bases from J, with 12 bases between. The CDR3 loop spans 15 amino acids. From germline, CDR1 is LGHNA and CDR2 YNFKEQ. The CDR3 sequence: CASSQDEASVGELFF. CDR3 DNA sequence: TGTGCCAGCAGCCAAGATGAGGCCAGTGTCGGGGAGCTGTTTTTT.

This chain links TRBV7-8 with TRBJ1-5; maybe TRBD1 (6 bases). Trimming shortened V by 2 bases and J by 4 bases, and 24 bases separated the two germline ends. The length of the CDR3 is 19 residues. The germline V gene encodes CDR1 SGHVS and CDR2 FQNEAQ. CDR3 protein: CASSLKAWGLGRENQPQHF. The DNA of the CDR3 is TGTGCCAGCAGCTTAAAAGCCTGGGGGCTGGGCAGGGAAAATCAGCCCCAGCATTTT.

This rearrangement joins TRBV7-2 to TRBJ2-1; 11 nucleotides align to TRBD2. The CDR3 spans 16 residues. V trimming: 3 bases; J trimming: 8 bases; junction bases outside the gene matches: 9. Germline V CDR1 and CDR2: SGHTA, FQGNSA. The CDR3 region has the DNA TGTGCCAGCAGCTTGACCGGGACTAGCGGTTACCATGAGCAGTTCTTC. This gives the protein CASSLTGTSGYHEQFF. Supplemented by reference TRBV7-2 and TRBJ2-1, the full variable domain reads GAGVSQSPSNKVTEKGKDVELRCDPISGHTALYWYRQSLGQGLEFLIYFQGNSAPDKSGLPSDRFSAERTGGSVSTLTIQRTQQEDSAVYLCASSLTGTSGYHEQFFGPGTRLTVL.

CDR3 sequence reads: CASSLVHEETQYF. Written as DNA, the CDR3 is TGTGCCAGCAGCTTGGTTCATGAAGAGACCCAGTACTTC. The chain has TRBV5-6 and TRBJ2-5; D is undetermined. Germline loops: CDR1 SGHDT, CDR2 YYEEEE. This CDR3 is 13 amino acids long. V shed 0 bases and J shed 3 bases, with 6 bases lying between them.

The J gene is TRBJ2-1, the V gene TRBV6-1; 12 bases fit TRBD2. Germline V gene data show CDR1 as MNHNS and CDR2 as SASEGT. With 7 bases clipped from V and 6 bases from J, the junction kept 7 bases outside the gene matches. The CDR3 length is 15 residues. The CDR3 bases are TGTGCCAGCAAAAAGACTAGCGGGAGTCTCAATGAGCAGTTCTTC. Translation: CASKKTSGSLNEQFF.

In this sample, this clone turned up once. The V and J genes are TRBV2 and TRBJ2-3; a possible D gene is TRBD1 (5 bases). The CDR3 has 15 amino acids. V lost 1 base, J lost 3 bases, and 11 bases lay in between. Germline lookup yields CDR1 SNHLY and CDR2 FYNNEI. DNA for the CDR3: TGTGCCAGCAGTGAAGGGCAGGGTGCAACAGATACGCAGTATTTT. Its protein is CASSEGQGATDTQYF.

V gene TRBV6-1 combines with J gene TRBJ2-1; TRBD1 matches 9 bases. Germline values: CDR1 MNHNS, CDR2 SASEGT. J lost 14 bases, V lost 5 bases, and 4 bases had no gene match. CDR3 length: 11 amino acids. The chain's CDR3 is CASSLDRGEFF. CDR3 sequence (DNA): TGTGCCAGCAGTCTGGACAGGGGCGAGTTCTTC.

V is TRBV10-2 and J is TRBJ2-7; 8 nucleotides line up with TRBD2. V trimming: 3 bases; J trimming: 4 bases; junction bases outside the gene matches: 11. CDR1 is WSHSY, CDR2 SAAADI, per germline. The CDR3 runs to 16 residues. The CDR3 DNA reads as TGCGCCAGCAGTGATGGGGAGCAACGGGAGGGTTACGAGCAGTACTTC. Translated, it gives CASSDGEQREGYEQYF.

The chain uses TRBV29-1 and TRBJ2-1, with D unresolved. This CDR3 has 13 amino acids. V was trimmed by 2 bases and J by 7 bases, leaving 12 bases between them. The germline V gene encodes CDR1 SQVTM and CDR2 ANQGSEA. Written as DNA, the CDR3 is TGCAGCGTTGAATGGCCGATAAAGAATGAGCAGTTCTTC. It codes for CSVEWPIKNEQFF.

This chain joins TRBV28 and TRBJ1-5; D may be TRBD1 (6 bases). The CDR3 covers 13 residues. The germline CDR1 and CDR2 sequences are MDHEN and SYDVKM. The V and J ends lost 7 bases and 9 bases respectively, with 16 bases between them. In DNA, the CDR3 is TGTGCCAGCATCGGCGGGGGGCTGGGGCCCCAGCATTTT. It encodes CASIGGGLGPQHF.

J is TRBJ2-1 and V is TRBV5-7, with TRBD2 identical over 12 bases. TRBV5-7 is an ORF, with its function uncertain. V dropped 4 bases and J dropped 2; count of bases not matched to a gene: 13. The length of the CDR3 is 19 residues. CDR3 region: CASSPSPTSGSQAYNEQFF. The CDR3 nucleotides are TGTGCCAGCAGCCCCTCTCCGACTAGCGGGAGTCAGGCCTACAATGAGCAGTTCTTC.

The rearrangement uses TRBV19 and TRBJ2-1, with 7 bases aligning to TRBD2. V lost 4 bases and J lost 0; bases outside the gene matches: 6. This CDR3 region has 16 residues. Germline V gene lookup returns CDR1 LNHDA and CDR2 SQIVND (reference sequence). CDR3: CASSKTSQSSYNEQFF. The CDR3 DNA is TGTGCCAGTAGTAAGACTAGCCAAAGCTCCTACAATGAGCAGTTCTTC.

This sequence joins TRBV28 and TRBJ2-5; D is perhaps TRBD1 (5 bases). Germline V gives CDR1 MDHEN, CDR2 SYDVKM. V was trimmed by 8 bases and J by 2 bases, leaving 15 bases between them. The CDR3 consists of 14 residues. Here the CDR3 DNA reads TGTGCCAGCCATCGTTCTGACAGACAAGAGACCCAGTACTTC. As protein: CASHRSDRQETQYF.

CDR3 nucleotides: TGCGCCAGCAGCCCCCGGACTACGAACACCGGGGAGCTGTTTTTT. The encoded protein is CASSPRTTNTGELFF. The gene calls are TRBV5-1 and TRBJ2-2; possibly TRBD2 for D (6 bases). CDR1 SGHRS and CDR2 YFSETQ come from the germline V gene. This CDR3 has 15 amino acids. V lost 4 bases and J 0 bases, leaving 10 bases between the germline ends.

The chain links TRBV29-1 to TRBJ2-2; 7 bases are shared with TRBD1. Germline assignment: CDR1 SQVTM and CDR2 ANQGSEA. The CDR3 totals 12 residues. V lost 8 bases, J lost 6 bases, and 6 bases stayed unmatched. The DNA of the CDR3 is TGCAGCACGAGGACAGGCCCCGGGGAGCTGTTTTTT. It is translated as CSTRTGPGELFF.

The CDR3 DNA sequence: TGCGCCAGCAGCTTGTCCCTAGCGGGAGGGCCCACCTACAATGAGCAGTTCTTC. It yields the protein CASSLSLAGGPTYNEQFF. The chain is built from TRBV5-1 and TRBJ2-1, with TRBD2 identical over 12 bases. Germline V CDR1 and CDR2: SGHRS, YFSETQ. The V segment lost 1 base and the J segment 2 bases; nucleotides outside the gene matches: 7. The CDR3 has 18 residues.

The chain joins TRBV11-2 to TRBJ2-1; TRBD2 aligns across 9 bases. V dropped 5 bases and J dropped 5; count of bases not matched to a gene: 13. The germline V gene has CDR1 SGHAT and CDR2 FQNNGV. This CDR3 has 17 amino acids. CDR3 nucleotide sequence: TGTGCCAGCAGCCCCGGACTAGCGAGTTTTCTAAACAATGAGCAGTTCTTC. This encodes CASSPGLASFLNNEQFF.

V and J are TRBV14 and TRBJ2-5; a possible D gene is TRBD2 (5 bases). Germline V gene sequence: CDR1 SGHDN, CDR2 FVKESK. There are 14 residues in the CDR3. V gave up 5 bases and J gave up 4 bases, with 14 bases separating them. CDR3 in DNA: TGTGCCAGCAGCGCGATCGGGGAGTCAGAGACCCAGTACTTC. This gives the protein CASSAIGESETQYF.

Ten or more counts support this clone. V is TRBV6-1 and J is TRBJ1-5; 7 bases are shared with TRBD1. V shed 2 bases and J 2 bases; nucleotides not matched to a gene: 3. Germline CDR1 is MNHNS and CDR2 is SASEGT. The CDR3 consists of 15 residues. CDR3 DNA sequence: TGTGCCAGCAGTGAATATACAGGGGGCAATCAGCCCCAGCATTTT. Protein: CASSEYTGGNQPQHF.

The chain combines TRBV2 with TRBJ2-1; 11 bases map to TRBD2. CDR3 length equals 15 residues. After removal of 6 bases from V and 7 bases from J, the junction contained 8 bases not matched to a gene. Germline assignment: CDR1 SNHLY and CDR2 FYNNEI. This CDR3 reads CASSITSGRLNEQFF. The CDR3 bases are TGTGCCAGCAGCATTACTAGCGGGAGATTAAATGAGCAGTTCTTC.

The chain joins TRBV6-6 to TRBJ1-5; weak D call: TRBD1 (6 bases). V dropped 5 bases and J dropped 6 bases, with 11 bases sitting between them. Germline lookup yields CDR1 MNHNY and CDR2 SVGAGI (reference sequence). The CDR3 runs to 13 residues. This CDR3 reads CASSLQGGQPQHF. CDR3 sequence (DNA): TGTGCCAGCAGTCTACAGGGCGGTCAGCCCCAGCATTTT.

The chain couples TRBV7-6 to TRBJ2-5, with a weak D call TRBD2 (6 bases). Trimming removed 3 bases at V and 5 bases at J, with 13 bases between. This CDR3 region has 14 residues. Germline V gives CDR1 SGHVS, CDR2 FNYEAQ. The CDR3 region has the DNA TGTGCCAGCAGCTTTTCGGGAGCTGGTGAGACCCAGTACTTC. It codes for CASSFSGAGETQYF.

The chain couples TRBV2 to TRBJ1-1; perhaps TRBD1 as D (5 bases). CDR1 and CDR2 (germline): SNHLY, FYNNEI. V was shortened by 2 bases and J by 3 bases, with 10 bases between the two germline ends. The CDR3 has 14 amino acids. CDR3 DNA: TGTGCCAGCAGTGAACTCGGGGGAGACACTGAAGCTTTCTTT. This encodes CASSELGGDTEAFF.

The chain carries TRBV29-1 and TRBJ1-1; 12 bases map to TRBD1. Germline V gene lookup returns CDR1 SQVTM and CDR2 ANQGSEA. This CDR3 contains 17 residues. With V trimmed by 6 bases and J by 5 bases, 16 bases remained unmatched. The CDR3 region is CSVTPPGQGARDTEAFF. As DNA, the CDR3 is TGCAGCGTCACCCCCCCGGGACAGGGGGCGCGTGATACTGAAGCTTTCTTT.